The 24 T cell receptor beta chains given below trace back to one sample, sequenced in a study of T-cell memory formation after mild COVID-19. TCRdb reanalysed the 5' RACE reads using MiXCR and keeps one entry per CDR3 protein. This sample yields a few hundred thousand distinct CDR3 sequences, of which roughly 14% are seen a single time; roughly a fifth belongs to the top ten. Sequencing used PBMCs or a T cell subset sorted from them (not recorded which). Receptors originate from a man aged 18 to 30 who had mild COVID-19 (a few samples of this study predate the infection). Cell type and time point are not known.

The DNA of the CDR3 is TGTGCCAGCACGGTGGTCTGGAACACTGAAGCTTTCTTT. Translating gives CASTVVWNTEAFF. The V and J genes are TRBV12-3 or TRBV12-4 and TRBJ1-1; D remains ambiguous. CDR3 size: 13 residues. V lost 7 bases and J 1 base, leaving 10 bases between the germline ends.

This chain links TRBV4-2 with TRBJ1-1; 10 positions match TRBD1. The CDR3 has 15 amino acids. The trim removed 4 bases at V and 11 bases at J, leaving 13 bases unmatched. The germline V gene has CDR1 LGHNA and CDR2 YNFKEQ. The CDR3 nucleotides read TGTGCCAGCAGCCCCCCGGGACAGGGGCTCCTTGGGGCTTTCTTT. This sequence encodes CASSPPGQGLLGAFF.

This clonotype was detected only a few times. The rearrangement uses TRBV5-1 and TRBJ1-2; D not resolved. V lost 0 bases and J 4 bases, leaving 13 bases between the germline ends. CDR3 length: 15 residues. In germline, CDR1 is SGHRS, CDR2 YFSETQ. CDR3 loop: CASSLETGNLYGYTF. The CDR3 DNA follows: TGCGCCAGCAGCTTGGAAACGGGGAACCTCTATGGCTACACCTTC. The full variable domain, rest sourced from reference TRBV5-1 and TRBJ1-2, is KAGVTQTPRYLIKTRGQQVTLSCSPISGHRSVSWYQQTPGQGLQFLFEYFSETQRNKGNFPGRFSGRQFSNSRSEMNVSTLELGDSALYLCASSLETGNLYGYTFGSGTRLTVV.

This chain connects TRBV12-3 or TRBV12-4 to TRBJ2-1; D possibly uses TRBD1 or TRBD2 (5 bases each). Trimming took off 7 bases at V and 5 bases at J, with 9 bases between the two ends. The CDR3 loop spans 12 amino acids. The CDR3 here is CASIGTDNEQFF. The CDR3 DNA is TGTGCCAGCATTGGGACGGACAATGAGCAGTTCTTC.

This clonotype was seen once. This chain uses TRBV12-3 or TRBV12-4 with TRBJ2-2; D is undetermined. This CDR3 comprises 13 residues. V shed 6 bases and J shed 6 bases, with 11 bases lying between them. CDR3 protein: CASRTGNSGELFF. DNA for the CDR3: TGTGCCAGCAGAACCGGTAACTCCGGGGAGCTGTTTTTT.

This clonotype was seen a handful of times. The rearrangement uses TRBV5-4 and TRBJ1-2; no reliable D call. The length of the CDR3 is 13 residues. From germline, CDR1 is SGHNT and CDR2 YYREEE (reference sequence). Trimming removed 1 base at V and 3 bases at J, with 7 bases between. CDR3 DNA sequence: TGTGCCAGCAGCTTGTCCCAGGACTATGGCTACACCTTC. Amino acid sequence: CASSLSQDYGYTF.

The chain carries TRBV7-9 and TRBJ1-6, with 10 bases that match TRBD1. The CDR3 consists of 14 residues. Germline V gene data show CDR1 as SEHNR and CDR2 as FQNEAQ (reference sequence). V lost 6 bases and J lost 9; bases outside the gene matches: 5. The DNA of the CDR3 is TGTGCCAGCAGAAAGACAGGGGGCGCTTCACCCCTCCACTTT. Translating gives CASRKTGGASPLHF.

This clonotype was detected only a few times. This rearrangement joins TRBV10-3 to TRBJ2-1, with a weak D call TRBD1 (6 bases). Germline CDR1 reads ENHRY; CDR2 reads SYGVKD. Trimming pared 11 bases from V and 4 bases from J, leaving 15 bases between. CDR3 length equals 13 residues. CDR3 residues: CAVSGTFYNEQFF. CDR3 coding DNA: TGTGCCGTCTCCGGGACATTTTACAATGAGCAGTTCTTC.

This sequence joins TRBV28 and TRBJ1-1; a weak D match, TRBD1 (6 bases). V shed 5 bases and J shed 4 bases, with 17 bases lying between them. Germline V CDR1 and CDR2: MDHEN, SYDVKM. This CDR3 contains 15 residues. This CDR3 is CASSPGSGRGTEAFF. The DNA for the CDR3 is TGTGCCAGCAGTCCCGGTTCTGGCAGGGGCACTGAAGCTTTCTTT.

This clonotype was counted only a few times. The rearrangement uses TRBV9 and TRBJ1-1; TRBD1 matches 7 bases. From germline, CDR1 is SGDLS and CDR2 YYNGEE. The length of the CDR3 is 16 residues. The ends lost 2 bases at V and 4 bases at J; junction bases unmatched: 11. This chain's CDR3 is CASSVRGLRGFTEAFF. CDR3 bases: TGTGCCAGCAGCGTTAGGGGGCTGAGGGGATTCACTGAAGCTTTCTTT.

This clonotype was counted between two and nine times. The J gene is TRBJ2-2, the V gene TRBV12-3 or TRBV12-4; 12 bases match TRBD2. The CDR3 is 16 residues long. V dropped 4 bases and J dropped 5; count of bases not matched to a gene: 5. CDR3 amino acids: CASSYTSGGYTGELFF. CDR3 DNA: TGTGCCAGCAGTTATACTAGCGGGGGGTATACCGGGGAGCTGTTTTTT.

This clonotype has more than one count but fewer than ten. The chain has TRBV7-2 and TRBJ1-6; D is possibly TRBD1 (5 bases). Germline V gene lookup returns CDR1 SGHTA and CDR2 FQGNSA. This CDR3 has 15 amino acids. Between the trimmed V and J ends, which lost 5 bases and 4 bases, there was a span of 12 bases. DNA for the CDR3: TGTGCCAGCAGCACCGGGACGGCTTATAATTCACCCCTCCACTTT. Its protein product is CASSTGTAYNSPLHF.

This clonotype was detected many times. V gene TRBV7-3 combines with J gene TRBJ2-2; 7 positions match TRBD2. The germline CDR1 and CDR2 sequences are SGHTA and FQGTGA. The junction had 7 bases not matched to a gene; V was cut back by 1 base and J by 5 bases. The CDR3 consists of 16 residues. The chain's CDR3 is CASSLIGGMGTGELFF. Here the CDR3 DNA reads TGTGCCAGCAGCTTAATCGGGGGGATGGGGACCGGGGAGCTGTTTTTT.

The chain recombines TRBV6-2 or TRBV6-3 with TRBJ2-7; perhaps TRBD1 as D (6 bases). V lost 4 bases and J 2 bases, leaving 9 bases between the germline ends. The CDR3 length is 13 residues. Germline values: CDR1 MNHEY, CDR2 SVGEGT. The CDR3 bases are TGTGCCAGCAGTTTCACAGGGACCTACGAGCAGTACGTC. Protein: CASSFTGTYEQYV.

This clonotype has a count of ten or more. The rearrangement uses TRBV7-9 and TRBJ1-2, with a possible D match to TRBD1 (5 bases). The V end lost 2 bases, the J end lost 8 bases, and 9 bases lay between the germline ends. Germline loops: CDR1 SEHNR, CDR2 FQNEAQ (reference sequence). This CDR3 has 12 amino acids. CDR3 region: CASSLTGVGYTF. CDR3 DNA sequence: TGTGCCAGCAGCTTAACGGGGGTCGGCTACACCTTC. The entire variable domain, with the rest obtained from reference TRBV7-9 and TRBJ1-2, is as follows: DTGVSQNPRHKITKRGQNVTFRCDPISEHNRLYWYRQTLGQGPEFLTYFQNEAQLEKSRLLSDRFSAERPKGSFSTLEIQRTEQGDSAMYLCASSLTGVGYTFGSGTRLTVV.

Ten or more counts support this clonotype. The chain joins TRBV18 to TRBJ2-7; D gene unclear. The CDR3 has 12 residues. The V and J ends lost 6 bases and 1 base respectively, with 7 bases between them. The germline CDR1 and CDR2 sequences are KGHSH and LQKENI. The CDR3 loop is CASSQDSYEQYF. The CDR3 nucleotides are TGTGCCAGCTCCCAGGATTCCTACGAGCAGTACTTC.

This clonotype was seen more than once but under ten times. This sequence joins TRBV2 and TRBJ2-7; TRBD1 matches 7 bases. Trimming cost V 7 bases and J 7 bases; bases outside gene matches: 13. The CDR3 spans 14 residues. CDR1 is SNHLY, CDR2 FYNNEI, per germline. This chain's CDR3 is CASTETGPTGEQYV. The CDR3 nucleotides are TGTGCCAGCACAGAGACAGGGCCAACGGGGGAGCAGTACGTC.

The rearrangement uses TRBV20-1 and TRBJ2-3; D unclear. The CDR3 totals 14 residues. From germline, CDR1 is DFQATT and CDR2 SNEGSKA (reference sequence). The ends were cut back, 0 bases at V and 6 bases at J, with 13 bases in the middle. CDR3 in amino acids: CSARDSRGSDTQYF. CDR3 DNA sequence: TGCAGTGCTAGAGACTCTCGCGGTTCGGATACGCAGTATTTT.

A few counts support this clonotype. The chain joins TRBV20-1 to TRBJ1-4; D gene unclear. Deletions cut 1 base from V and 9 bases from J, with 9 bases between. CDR3 size: 12 residues. In germline, CDR1 is DFQATT, CDR2 SNEGSKA (reference sequence). The CDR3 is CSARADHQKLFF. The DNA of the CDR3 is TGCAGTGCTAGAGCAGACCACCAAAAACTGTTTTTT.

The chain couples TRBV2 to TRBJ1-5; D gene ambiguous. This CDR3 is built from 15 residues. The germline gives CDR1 SNHLY, CDR2 FYNNEI. The ends were cut back, 4 bases at V and 3 bases at J, with 13 bases in the middle. CDR3 sequence: CASSVAVITNQPQHF. DNA of the CDR3: TGTGCCAGCAGTGTCGCAGTAATCACCAATCAGCCCCAGCATTTT.

This clonotype was recorded at least ten times. The chain carries TRBV5-4 and TRBJ1-1; TRBD1 is a possible D gene (6 bases). Germline CDR1 reads SGHNT; CDR2 reads YYREEE (reference sequence). Trimming shortened V by 4 bases and J by 7 bases, and 17 bases separated the two germline ends. CDR3 length equals 14 residues. This CDR3 is CASSPSGTNLEAFF. For the CDR3, the DNA is TGTGCCAGCAGCCCTTCTGGGACAAACCTTGAAGCTTTCTTT.

The chain uses TRBV11-1 and TRBJ2-7; D remains ambiguous. With 4 bases removed from V and 0 bases from J, the gap between germline ends came to 10 bases. Germline CDR1 reads SGHAT; CDR2 reads FQDESV (reference sequence). The CDR3 covers 14 residues. CDR3 bases: TGTGCCAGCAGCTCGTCGCAGCTCTCCTACGAGCAGTACTTC. Its protein product is CASSSSQLSYEQYF.

This clonotype was detected many times. This rearrangement joins TRBV7-9 to TRBJ1-5; weak D call: TRBD1 (5 bases). Trimming took 4 bases from V and 0 from J, leaving 19 bases between them. The CDR3 runs to 18 residues. Germline values: CDR1 SEHNR, CDR2 FQNEAQ (reference sequence). The chain's CDR3 is CASSSPSRGGDSNQPQHF. Here the CDR3 DNA reads TGTGCCAGCAGCTCCCCTTCGCGGGGGGGGGATAGCAATCAGCCCCAGCATTTT.

This chain connects TRBV7-9 to TRBJ2-7; TRBD1 might be the D (6 bases). The V end was cut by 1 base, the J end by 0 bases, with 13 bases between. Looked up from germline, CDR1 is SEHNR and CDR2 is FQNEAQ (reference sequence). The CDR3 loop spans 16 amino acids. The CDR3 DNA reads as TGTGCCAGCAGCTTAGGGGGGCGCGGCGCCTCCTACGAGCAGTACTTC. Its protein is CASSLGGRGASYEQYF.